This T cell receptor beta chain was sequenced during a study of metastatic and nonmetastatic thyroid tumors. Study details: The authors compared repertoires across blood and tumor or nodule tissue from malignant and benign thyroid patients.

This clone came up many times. The identical CDR3 is also encoded by other nucleotide sequences in the sample. Trimming removed 0 bases from V and 7 bases from J; junction bases left unmatched: 10. Germline lookup yields CDR1 KGHSH and CDR2 LQKENI. CDR3 length equals 16 residues. As originally analysed: A classifier for distant metastasis in papillary thyroid cancer was constructed using CDR3 differences observed across clinicopathological groups. TCRdb reanalyzed the PCR reads with MiXCR. V and J calls and clone size were set by TCRdb, not the authors. The profile shows about 53,000 clones, more than 20% of them singletons. Until they underwent thyroid surgery, no patient had received any treatment.

The V call is TRBV18, the J call TRBJ2-5, with 8 positions matching TRBD2. The sequence was collected from a female donor with papillary thyroid cancer or a benign thyroid nodule (not recorded which). Some clones in this sample may be carry-over from other donors' samples. Sample: blood. The CDR3 DNA sequence: TGTGCCAGCTCACCACCCGCGGGAGGTTTCGAGGGGACCCAGTACTTC. As protein: CASSPPAGGFEGTQYF.